Listed here are 22 T cell receptor beta chains from one sample, sequenced in a study of control samples from healthy donors and cancer patients. Sequencing used immunoSEQ multiplex PCR; TCRdb keeps in-frame clones, though not all of them. The sample yields 150,000 to 200,000 clones, 90% to 95% seen once. The specimen sequenced was blood. The receptors originated from a woman aged 40 to 55 in good health.

This clone was picked up one time. The J gene is TRBJ1-3, the V gene TRBV5-1; 7 nucleotides match TRBD1. The CDR3 loop spans 16 amino acids. With 5 bases clipped from V and 2 bases from J, the junction kept 10 bases outside the gene matches. Germline V gene data show CDR1 as SGHRS and CDR2 as YFSETQ. CDR3 amino acids: CASRRNRQGPGNTIYF. The CDR3 DNA reads TGCGCCAGCAGACGAAATCGACAGGGACCTGGAAACACCATATATTTT.

This chain joins TRBV7-2 and TRBJ1-1; no definite D call. CDR1 is SGHTA, CDR2 FQGNSA, per germline. This CDR3 is 15 amino acids long. The ends were cut back, 7 bases at V and 4 bases at J, with 19 bases in the middle. The CDR3 DNA reads as TGTGCCAGCAACGTCCGTGGGCGGGTGATCACTGAAGCTTTCTTT. This translates into CASNVRGRVITEAFF.

A few counts support this clone. The chain is built from TRBV4-2 and TRBJ1-1, with D possibly matching TRBD1 (5 bases). The CDR3 runs to 13 residues. V dropped 3 bases and J dropped 3 bases, with 8 bases sitting between them. Germline-derived CDR1 and CDR2 are LGHNA and YNFKEQ. The CDR3 DNA reads as TGTGCCAGCAGCCAGGGACGGGACACTGAAGCTTTCTTT. This gives the protein CASSQGRDTEAFF.

This rearrangement joins TRBV9 to TRBJ2-7; D is possibly TRBD1 (6 bases). CDR1 is SGDLS and CDR2 is YYNGEE in the germline V gene. This CDR3 spans 15 amino acids. V was trimmed by 4 bases and J by 4 bases, leaving 18 bases between them. The CDR3 spells CASSPGVGSGYEQYF. CDR3 in DNA: TGTGCCAGCAGCCCAGGGGTGGGGTCGGGATACGAGCAGTACTTC. The full variable domain, its missing parts supplied by reference TRBV9 and TRBJ2-7, is DSGVTQTPKHLITATGQRVTLRCSPRSGDLSVYWYQQSLDQGLQFLIQYYNGEERAKGNILERFSAQQFPDLHSELNLSSLELGDSALYFCASSPGVGSGYEQYFGPGTRLTVT.

In the case of this clone: The sample has other DNA sequences that encode this CDR3 too. V and J are TRBV9 and TRBJ1-1; no reliable D call. The CDR3 covers 13 residues. Trimming removed 0 bases at V and 2 bases at J, with 5 bases between. CDR1 SGDLS and CDR2 YYNGEE come from the germline V gene. CDR3 sequence: CASSVGANTEAFF. As DNA, the CDR3 is TGTGCCAGCAGCGTAGGGGCCAACACTGAAGCTTTCTTT.

V usage is TRBV29-1 and J usage is TRBJ2-5; unclear D gene. Trimming took 0 bases from V and 4 from J, leaving 6 bases between them. The CDR3 runs to 12 residues. Germline V lookup: CDR1 SQVTM, CDR2 ANQGSEA. CDR3 bases: TGCAGCGTTGAAGAGTCGACAGAGACCCAGTACTTC. Its translation is CSVEESTETQYF.

Only one count was recorded for this clone. The chain has TRBV28 and TRBJ2-7; no clear D. Deletions cut 2 bases from V and 3 bases from J, with 5 bases between. Germline CDR1 MDHEN, CDR2 SYDVKM. CDR3 length equals 12 residues. The DNA for the CDR3 is TGTGCCAGCAGTTTAGGAGACTACGAGCAGTACTTC. Its translation is CASSLGDYEQYF.

The chain links TRBV2 to TRBJ2-7, with TRBD1 as a possible D gene (6 bases). The CDR3 totals 12 residues. V was cut by 7 bases and J by 5 bases, with 12 bases left in between. Germline CDR1 reads SNHLY; CDR2 reads FYNNEI. The CDR3, as DNA: TGTGCCAGCACGGGACAATCCGACGAGCAGTACTTC. It yields the protein CASTGQSDEQYF.

The chain links TRBV5-1 to TRBJ2-4, with D possibly matching TRBD1 (6 bases). The CDR3 spans 16 residues. From germline, CDR1 is SGHRS and CDR2 YFSETQ. Trimming took off 0 bases at V and 3 bases at J, with 13 bases between the two ends. The CDR3 reads CASSLVQGSGKNIQYF. As DNA, the CDR3 is TGCGCCAGCAGCTTGGTCCAGGGGTCGGGCAAAAACATTCAGTACTTC. Full variable domain (remainder filled in from reference TRBV5-1 and TRBJ2-4): KAGVTQTPRYLIKTRGQQVTLSCSPISGHRSVSWYQQTPGQGLQFLFEYFSETQRNKGNFPGRFSGRQFSNSRSEMNVSTLELGDSALYLCASSLVQGSGKNIQYFGAGTRLSVL.

The V gene is TRBV19, the J gene TRBJ1-4, with D tentatively TRBD1 (6 bases). The germline V gene has CDR1 LNHDA and CDR2 SQIVND (reference sequence). The V end lost 8 bases, the J end lost 11 bases, and 9 bases lay between the germline ends. The CDR3 contains 10 residues. This CDR3 is CASGGSKLFF. CDR3 DNA sequence: TGTGCCAGTGGGGGCAGCAAACTGTTTTTT.

The chain employs TRBV19 and TRBJ2-3; 7 nucleotides match TRBD1. There are 18 residues in the CDR3. The trim removed 1 base at V and 5 bases at J, leaving 15 bases unmatched. Germline assignment: CDR1 LNHDA and CDR2 SQIVND (reference sequence). The CDR3 sequence is CASSIALPDRFGGDTQYF. For the CDR3, the DNA is TGTGCCAGTAGTATAGCCCTCCCGGACAGGTTTGGTGGAGATACGCAGTATTTT.

The chain recombines TRBV4-2 with TRBJ2-7, with TRBD2 matching over 11 bases. Germline lookup yields CDR1 LGHNA and CDR2 YNFKEQ. Trimming took 1 base from V and 4 from J; bases not matched to a gene: 9. There are 17 residues in the CDR3. In nucleotides, the CDR3 is TGTGCCAGCAGCCAAGCATCTTCACTAGCGGGAGAGTACGAGCAGTACTTC. It encodes CASSQASSLAGEYEQYF.

CDR3 residues: CASSSSGIFGYNSPLHF. In nucleotides, the CDR3 is TGTGCCAGCAGCTCCTCAGGGATTTTCGGCTATAATTCACCCCTCCACTTT. The V call is TRBV5-4, the J call TRBJ1-6, with TRBD1 as a possible D gene (5 bases). Trimming shortened V by 3 bases and J by 3 bases, and 16 bases separated the two germline ends. This CDR3 contains 17 residues. Per the germline V gene, CDR1 is SGHNT and CDR2 is YYREEE (reference sequence).

The gene calls are TRBV29-1 and TRBJ1-1, with 11 bases that match TRBD1. CDR3 size: 13 residues. Germline trimming cut 7 bases from V and 3 bases from J; bases unmatched to any gene: 4. CDR1 SQVTM and CDR2 ANQGSEA come from the germline V gene. CDR3 residues: CSAGQGAYTEAFF. The DNA for the CDR3 is TGCAGCGCCGGACAGGGGGCATACACTGAAGCTTTCTTT.

The chain combines TRBV6-5 with TRBJ2-7; the match to TRBD2 covers 9 bases. From germline, CDR1 is MNHEY and CDR2 SVGAGI. V trimming: 6 bases; J trimming: 6 bases; junction bases outside the gene matches: 3. CDR3 length: 12 amino acids. CDR3 protein: CASRLLAGEQYF. Written as DNA, the CDR3 is TGTGCCAGCAGACTACTAGCGGGCGAGCAGTACTTC.

The chain employs TRBV5-1 and TRBJ2-7; 8 bases are shared with TRBD1. V trimming: 4 bases; J trimming: 7 bases; junction bases outside the gene matches: 13. Per germline, CDR1 SGHRS and CDR2 YFSETQ. The CDR3 runs 15 residues. The CDR3 region is CASSLPGQGLVEQYF. For the CDR3, the DNA is TGCGCCAGCAGCCTTCCAGGACAGGGTTTGGTTGAGCAGTACTTC.

This sequence joins TRBV9 and TRBJ1-1; D might be TRBD1 (6 bases). CDR3 length equals 15 residues. Trimming left V 0 bases short and J 5 bases short, with 14 bases between. Germline CDR1 is SGDLS and CDR2 is YYNGEE. The CDR3 is CASSVVIGGWTEAFF. DNA for the CDR3: TGTGCCAGCAGCGTAGTCATAGGGGGTTGGACTGAAGCTTTCTTT.

V is TRBV28 and J is TRBJ2-1, with 9 bases aligning to TRBD2. Germline loops: CDR1 MDHEN, CDR2 SYDVKM. V lost 5 bases and J lost 11; bases outside the gene matches: 10. The CDR3 has 14 amino acids. Here the CDR3 reads CASSPHSSGAKQFF. The CDR3 nucleotides read TGTGCCAGCAGTCCTCACTCTAGCGGGGCAAAGCAGTTCTTC. Full variable domain (remainder filled in from reference TRBV28 and TRBJ2-1): DVKVTQSSRYLVKRTGEKVFLECVQDMDHENMFWYRQDPGLGLRLIYFSYDVKMKEKGDIPEGYSVSREKKERFSLILESASTNQTSMYLCASSPHSSGAKQFFGPGTRLTVL.

This sequence joins TRBV6-5 and TRBJ1-1; D gene uncertain. The CDR3 is 12 residues long. Trimming removed 7 bases at V and 5 bases at J, with 11 bases between. CDR1 and CDR2 from the germline V gene are MNHEY and SVGAGI. CDR3 in DNA: TGTGCCAGCACCGCCCGACCGACTGAAGCTTTCTTT. Protein sequence: CASTARPTEAFF.

J is TRBJ1-3 and V is TRBV7-8, with D unresolved. Germline V lookup: CDR1 SGHVS, CDR2 FQNEAQ. This CDR3 has 16 amino acids. V was cut by 5 bases and J by 0 bases, with 14 bases left in between. CDR3 sequence reads: CASSPRPVSSGNTIYF. The CDR3 nucleotides read TGTGCCAGCAGCCCTCGTCCTGTCAGCTCTGGAAACACCATATATTTT. Full variable domain (outside the CDR3, taken from reference TRBV7-8 and TRBJ1-3): GAGVSQSPRYKVAKRGQDVALRCDPISGHVSLFWYQQALGQGPEFLTYFQNEAQLDKSGLPSDRFFAERPEGSVSTLKIQRTQQEDSAVYLCASSPRPVSSGNTIYFGEGSWLTVV.

This chain connects TRBV5-1 to TRBJ2-3, with TRBD2 identical over 11 bases. V was pared by 0 bases and J by 4 bases, with 7 bases of the junction left unmatched. CDR1 and CDR2 (germline): SGHRS, YFSETQ. The CDR3 is made up of 17 amino acids. CDR3 DNA sequence: TGCGCCAGCAGCTTGGATAGCGGGGGGGCCGGTGCAGATACGCAGTATTTT. Translation: CASSLDSGGAGADTQYF.

This clone appeared a few times. V usage is TRBV5-4 and J usage is TRBJ1-5; 12 bases align to TRBD1. Unmatched junction bases numbered 6, after V lost 4 bases and J lost 4 bases. The CDR3 runs to 16 residues. Germline CDR1 SGHNT, CDR2 YYREEE (reference sequence). The DNA of the CDR3 is TGTGCCAGCAGCCCTGGGACAGGGGGCTTTAATCAGCCCCAGCATTTT. This translates into CASSPGTGGFNQPQHF.